This T cell receptor beta chain was retrieved from a study of T cells in Graves' hyperthyroidism and ophthalmopathy. Findings and limits, study-wide: Model-based prediction identified ophthalmopathy a median 6.5 months prior to its onset. Also found in blood were most expanded thyroid clonotypes above 0.001. Ophthalmopathy and stable hyperthyroidism were separated by a 13 V-J model.

Those with hyperthyroidism were 18 to 65 years old, newly diagnosed, and ill for under 2 months. At least ten counts were recorded for this clonotype. Its target is unknown. The TCR beta CDR3 regions underwent amplification using RNA transcripts as the source. HTBI primers were the set used in a first-round RT-PCR of the TCR CDR3. TCRdb re-called the multiplex PCR reads through MiXCR, storing one row per CDR3 protein. The sample carries a few hundred thousand distinct CDR3 sequences, roughly an eighth recorded once. Germline values: CDR1 SGHTA, CDR2 FQGNSA. The CDR3 spans 14 residues. Trimming removed 1 base from V and 8 bases from J, with 14 bases in between.

The V call is TRBV7-2, the J call TRBJ1-2; no firm D call. Sequencing input: blood. The source is a woman aged 18-29 years with Graves' hyperthyroidism. This chain's CDR3 is CASSLGEGLRGYTF. CDR3 nucleotides: TGTGCCAGCAGCTTAGGGGAAGGGCTTCGGGGCTACACCTTC.